These 27 T cell receptor beta chains were sequenced from one sample in a study of blood T cell repertoires in COVID-19. Data came from immunoSEQ multiplex PCR; TCRdb stores just in-frame clones and leaves some out. The sample lists around 500,000 clones; roughly 90% were seen once. The sequencing input was PBMCs or T cells enriched from blood (not recorded which). The source is a woman in her thirties or forties who had recovered from COVID-19.

The V and J genes are TRBV5-1 and TRBJ1-2, with D possibly TRBD1 on 6 matching bases. Germline loops: CDR1 SGHRS, CDR2 YFSETQ. CDR3 length equals 15 residues. V shed 0 bases and J shed 7 bases, with 16 bases lying between them. CDR3 coding DNA: TGCGCCAGCAGCTTGGGGTTGCGGGGGGCTGGTGGCTACACCTTC. It yields the protein CASSLGLRGAGGYTF.

The table lists this clone with many counts. The chain uses TRBV11-3 and TRBJ1-1; a possible D gene is TRBD1 (5 bases). Germline CDR1 SGHNT, CDR2 YENEEA. The germline V and J ends were trimmed by 5 bases and 5 bases, with 18 bases remaining between them. This CDR3 is built from 15 residues. CDR3: CASSPQVGGYTEAFF. DNA of the CDR3: TGTGCCAGCAGCCCCCAGGTGGGGGGATATACTGAAGCTTTCTTT.

The V gene is TRBV6-2 or TRBV6-3, the J gene TRBJ2-7; a weak D match, TRBD2 (6 bases). The tail of the sequence fits TRBJ2-1 better, so the J call may be wrong. Per germline, CDR1 MNHEY and CDR2 SVGEGT. The CDR3 covers 15 residues. CDR3: CASSKGLRGYNEQFF. The CDR3, as DNA: TGTGCCAGCAGCAAAGGGCTACGGGGGTACAATGAGCAGTTCTTC.

This clone has only one observation. The gene calls are TRBV10-2 and TRBJ2-5; 7 nucleotides align to TRBD1. The CDR3 is 14 amino acids. The V gene end was trimmed by 5 bases and the J gene end by 3 bases; junction bases not matched to a gene: 6. CDR1 WSHSY and CDR2 SAAADI come from the germline V gene. The CDR3 protein is CASSIRDSKETQYF. CDR3 bases: TGCGCCAGCAGTATCCGGGACAGCAAAGAGACCCAGTACTTC.

J is TRBJ2-5 and V is TRBV6-5, with D perhaps TRBD1 (6 bases). The germline V and J ends were trimmed by 6 bases and 3 bases, with 14 bases remaining between them. This CDR3 has 14 amino acids. Germline-derived CDR1 and CDR2 are MNHEY and SVGAGI. The CDR3 nucleotides are TGTGCCAGCAGCTATGGGACATCCGAAGAGACCCAGTACTTC. Amino acid sequence: CASSYGTSEETQYF.

This rearrangement joins TRBV27 to TRBJ2-7; tentatively, D is TRBD1 (5 bases). Germline V lookup: CDR1 MNHEY, CDR2 SMNVEV (reference sequence). The CDR3 covers 13 residues. The ends were cut back, 5 bases at V and 0 bases at J, with 8 bases in the middle. CDR3 coding DNA: TGTGCCAGCAGTCTGACAGTCTCCTACGAGCAGTACTTC. Protein sequence: CASSLTVSYEQYF.

This chain joins TRBV6-5 and TRBJ1-4; 7 bases agree with TRBD1. This CDR3 is 14 amino acids long. Per the germline V gene, CDR1 is MNHEY and CDR2 is SVGAGI. The V segment lost 5 bases and the J segment 2 bases; nucleotides outside the gene matches: 2. The CDR3 protein is CASSQQGTNEKLFF. As DNA, the CDR3 is TGTGCCAGCAGTCAACAGGGGACTAATGAAAAACTGTTTTTT.

The rearrangement links TRBV4-1 to TRBJ2-5; TRBD2 agrees at 14 bases. V dropped 2 bases and J dropped 5; count of bases not matched to a gene: 10. From germline, CDR1 is MGHRA and CDR2 YSYEKL. The CDR3 spans 18 residues. CDR3 sequence reads: CASSQTPGLAGVEETQYF. The CDR3 DNA follows: TGCGCCAGCAGCCAAACTCCGGGACTAGCGGGAGTCGAGGAGACCCAGTACTTC.

The chain has TRBV18 and TRBJ1-5; a weak D match, TRBD1 (6 bases). In germline, CDR1 is KGHSH, CDR2 LQKENI. V was pared by 1 base and J by 2 bases, with 9 bases between. The CDR3 runs to 15 residues. The CDR3 bases are TGTGCCAGCTCACCACGGGACACCGGCAATCAGCCCCAGCATTTT. It codes for CASSPRDTGNQPQHF.

The chain has TRBV25-1 and TRBJ2-1; the match to TRBD1 covers 7 bases. The length of the CDR3 is 14 residues. V dropped 3 bases and J dropped 3; count of bases not matched to a gene: 2. Germline V gives CDR1 MGHDK, CDR2 SYGVNS. This chain's CDR3 is CASSETGSYNEQFF. DNA of the CDR3: TGTGCCAGCAGTGAGACAGGGAGCTACAATGAGCAGTTCTTC.

V gene TRBV7-9 combines with J gene TRBJ1-1, with D perhaps matching TRBD1 (6 bases). From germline, CDR1 is SEHNR and CDR2 FQNEAQ (reference sequence). The germline V and J ends were trimmed by 8 bases and 1 base, with 11 bases remaining between them. The CDR3 is 13 amino acids. Here the CDR3 DNA reads TGTGCCAGCCGGGACACCACGAACACTGAAGCTTTCTTT. Translated, it gives CASRDTTNTEAFF.

This clone was observed a few times. V usage is TRBV18 and J usage is TRBJ1-3; 7 bases match TRBD1. With 6 bases clipped from V and 1 base from J, the junction kept 3 bases outside the gene matches. The germline CDR1 and CDR2 sequences are KGHSH and LQKENI. The length of the CDR3 is 14 residues. CDR3 amino acids: CASSQQGSGNTIYF. CDR3 coding DNA: TGTGCCAGCTCCCAACAGGGGTCTGGAAACACCATATATTTT.

The V gene is TRBV5-1, the J gene TRBJ2-5, with 10 bases matching TRBD2. The CDR3 consists of 15 residues. CDR1 and CDR2 (germline): SGHRS, YFSETQ. J was trimmed by 3 bases and V by 0 bases; bases with no gene match: 2. The CDR3 DNA follows: TGCGCCAGCAGCTTGGACGGGACTAGCGAAGAGACCCAGTACTTC. This translates into CASSLDGTSEETQYF.

V and J are TRBV5-6 and TRBJ2-5; 10 bases line up with TRBD2. The germline V gene encodes CDR1 SGHDT and CDR2 YYEEEE. CDR3 length: 16 residues. Trimming cost V 3 bases and J 5 bases; bases outside gene matches: 10. The CDR3 is CASSSSGSGGWETQYF. The CDR3 nucleotides read TGTGCCAGCAGCTCCTCGGGTAGCGGGGGGTGGGAGACCCAGTACTTC.

Concerning this clone: Distinct nucleotide sequences in the sample also encode this CDR3. This chain joins TRBV4-2 and TRBJ2-7; 10 bases are shared with TRBD2. V lost 4 bases and J lost 4; bases outside the gene matches: 4. The germline V gene has CDR1 LGHNA and CDR2 YNFKEQ. The CDR3 spans 14 residues. The CDR3 sequence is CASSPSGSSYEQYF. The CDR3 nucleotides are TGTGCCAGCAGCCCTAGCGGGAGTAGTTACGAGCAGTACTTC.

The rearrangement uses TRBV18 and TRBJ1-5, with 10 bases fitting TRBD1. V dropped 2 bases and J dropped 5; count of bases not matched to a gene: 15. Germline V lookup: CDR1 KGHSH, CDR2 LQKENI. The CDR3 sequence is 19 residues long. The CDR3 region has the DNA TGTGCCAGCTCACCATATGGCCCACAGTGGGACAGGGGCTATCAGCCCCAGCATTTT. Translating it yields CASSPYGPQWDRGYQPQHF.

The chain recombines TRBV3-1 (or the pseudogene TRBV3-2) with TRBJ2-5; TRBD1 agrees at 8 bases. CDR3 size: 12 residues. J lost 5 bases, V lost 7 bases, and 3 bases had no gene match. CDR1 is LGHDT and CDR2 is YNNKEL in the germline V gene (reference sequence). Here the CDR3 DNA reads TGTGCCAGCATCGGACAGGGCGAGACCCAGTACTTC. Translated: CASIGQGETQYF.

This clone came up once. The chain couples TRBV7-9 to TRBJ2-7; TRBD2 agrees at 8 bases. CDR1 SEHNR and CDR2 FQNEAQ come from the germline V gene (reference sequence). This CDR3 has 13 amino acids. The V gene end was trimmed by 7 bases and the J gene end by 6 bases; junction bases not matched to a gene: 8. The CDR3 reads CASMGGRSGEQYF. The DNA for the CDR3 is TGTGCCAGCATGGGCGGGAGGTCTGGCGAGCAGTACTTC.

The V and J genes are TRBV10-2 and TRBJ2-5, with 7 positions matching TRBD2. CDR1 WSHSY and CDR2 SAAADI come from the germline V gene. V trimming: 4 bases; J trimming: 2 bases; junction bases outside the gene matches: 10. This CDR3 has 16 amino acids. As DNA, the CDR3 is TGCGCCAGCAGTGGGGAGGGCCCGGGGGAGCAAGAGACCCAGTACTTC. Protein: CASSGEGPGEQETQYF.

This clone turned up a few times. The chain has TRBV4-3 and TRBJ1-5; 7 bases line up with TRBD1. Germline-derived CDR1 and CDR2 are LGHNA and YSLEER. This CDR3 region has 15 residues. Germline trimming cut 1 base from V and 7 bases from J; bases unmatched to any gene: 7. DNA of the CDR3: TGCGCCAGCAGCCAAGGACAGGGCGACGGGCAGCCCCAGCATTTT. It codes for CASSQGQGDGQPQHF.

The chain recombines TRBV24-1 with TRBJ1-5, with 12 bases lining up with TRBD1. Per the germline V gene, CDR1 is KGHDR and CDR2 is SFDVKD. The CDR3 loop spans 16 amino acids. The trim removed 4 bases at V and 5 bases at J, leaving 5 bases unmatched. The CDR3 coding sequence is TGTGCCACCAGTGACTCGGGACAGGGGGCGCATCAGCCCCAGCATTTT. Amino acid sequence: CATSDSGQGAHQPQHF.

The chain couples TRBV10-3 to TRBJ1-2; 10 nucleotides agree with TRBD1. The J segment lost 3 bases and the V segment lost 6 bases, leaving 7 bases of the junction unmatched. This CDR3 region has 15 residues. Germline-derived CDR1 and CDR2 are ENHRY and SYGVKD. CDR3 coding DNA: TGTGCCATCAGCCGACAGGGGGCTCTAGACTATGGCTACACCTTC. Translating gives CAISRQGALDYGYTF.

J is TRBJ2-7 and V is TRBV7-8, with D possibly being TRBD1 (5 bases). Germline lookup yields CDR1 SGHVS and CDR2 FQNEAQ. The CDR3 consists of 15 residues. With 0 bases removed from V and 6 bases from J, the gap between germline ends came to 15 bases. This CDR3 is CASSLARIGVPEQYF. CDR3 nucleotides: TGTGCCAGCAGCTTAGCGCGGATAGGGGTCCCCGAGCAGTACTTC.

The sample holds one count of this clone. The genes are TRBV5-6 and TRBJ2-3, with a weak D call TRBD1 (7 bases). CDR1 is SGHDT and CDR2 is YYEEEE in the germline V gene. The CDR3 is made up of 16 amino acids. The V end was cut by 2 bases, the J end by 5 bases, with 18 bases between. CDR3 bases: TGTGCCAGCAGCTTACTCCGCAGGGGGGTGGGAGATACGCAGTATTTT. As protein: CASSLLRRGVGDTQYF. Full variable domain (outside the CDR3, taken from reference TRBV5-6 and TRBJ2-3): DAGVTQSPTHLIKTRGQQVTLRCSPKSGHDTVSWYQQALGQGPQFIFQYYEEEERQRGNFPDRFSGHQFPNYSSELNVNALLLGDSALYLCASSLLRRGVGDTQYFGPGTRLTVL.

The CDR3 sequence: CASRGFREVHGYTF. The CDR3 nucleotides read TGCGCCAGCAGAGGTTTCAGGGAGGTCCATGGCTACACCTTC. The rearrangement uses TRBV10-2 and TRBJ1-2, with TRBD1 as a possible D gene (5 bases). The ends were cut back, 6 bases at V and 6 bases at J, with 17 bases in the middle. The germline V gene has CDR1 WSHSY and CDR2 SAAADI. The CDR3 is 14 residues long.

This chain joins TRBV6-5 and TRBJ2-7; 8 bases line up with TRBD1. V gave up 8 bases and J gave up 6 bases; unmatched junction bases: 6. The CDR3 is 12 amino acids. Germline-derived CDR1 and CDR2 are MNHEY and SVGAGI. CDR3 amino acids: CASGGQVGEQYF. Here the CDR3 DNA reads TGTGCCAGCGGGGGACAGGTAGGCGAGCAGTACTTC.

The V call is TRBV27, the J call TRBJ2-6; D uncertain. Trimming stripped 7 bases from V and 0 bases from J, with 7 bases between. The CDR3 has 14 residues. Germline CDR1 reads MNHEY; CDR2 reads SMNVEV (reference sequence). The chain's CDR3 is CASNTHSGANVLTF. The CDR3, as DNA: TGTGCCAGCAACACACACTCTGGGGCCAACGTCCTGACTTTC.